This T cell receptor (beta chain) was sequenced during a study of cytotoxic CD8 clonotypes in ibrutinib-treated CLL. Overall study: The study recorded mean values of about 260,000 productive templates and tens of thousands of productive rearrangements per sample.

Trimming cost V 5 bases and J 3 bases; bases outside gene matches: 6. Germline-derived CDR1 and CDR2 are SEHNR and FQNEAQ (reference sequence). The CDR3 consists of 15 residues. Study-wide findings and caveats: Before falling back toward baseline at progression, clonality had risen at the time of ibrutinib response. Sampling times, which were not matched between the groups, differed between sustained-remission patients and progressing patients.

A word on this clone: Antigen specificity is unknown.

PBMCs that had been cryopreserved were the source of about 2 micrograms of genomic DNA for TCR beta libraries. Produced via immunoSEQ multiplex PCR; TCRdb's table is partial and in-frame only. The sample shows about 50,000 clones, over 65% of them seen only once. This chain uses TRBV7-9 with TRBJ1-5; TRBD1 aligns across 8 bases. The TCR was taken from a human donor with chronic lymphocytic leukemia. The starting material was PBMCs, obtained after 24 months of ibrutinib treatment. The CDR3 DNA follows: TGTGCCAGCAGCCCAGGACAGGGAAACAATCAGCCCCAGCATTTT. This gives the protein CASSPGQGNNQPQHF.